The 22 T cell receptor beta chains presented below share a single source sample, sequenced in a study. TCRdb itself ran the 5' RACE reads through MiXCR, one entry per CDR3 protein. Of tens of thousands of distinct CDR3 sequences detected, approximately 30% appear once; the ten largest clones hold approximately 3.7%. The sequenced sample consisted of naive CD4+ T cells sorted from a lymph node. Indicated subset: naive CD4+ T cells, CD4+CD45RA+CD25-. Source of these receptors: a female donor with breast cancer.

V and J are TRBV4-3 and TRBJ2-5, with D tentatively TRBD1 (7 bases). V gave up 4 bases and J gave up 3 bases, with 12 bases separating them. This CDR3 is 14 amino acids long. The V gene's germline CDR1 is LGHNA and CDR2 YSLEER. This CDR3 is CASSLQGTEETQYF. CDR3 coding DNA: TGCGCCAGCAGCCTACAGGGGACTGAAGAGACCCAGTACTTC.

The sample holds a few counts of this clonotype. This rearrangement joins TRBV20-1 to TRBJ2-3; D is undetermined. V was clipped by 0 bases and J by 2 bases, with 15 bases between them. Germline lookup yields CDR1 DFQATT and CDR2 SNEGSKA (reference sequence). The CDR3 consists of 16 residues. The CDR3 sequence: CSARDSENGNTDTQYF. As DNA, the CDR3 is TGCAGTGCTAGAGATAGTGAAAACGGAAACACAGATACGCAGTATTTT.

This clonotype was seen just once. This sequence may be a read error, since a much larger clone differs from it by one base. The V call is TRBV12-3 or TRBV12-4, the J call TRBJ2-1; the D gene is possibly TRBD1 (6 bases). The CDR3 extends over 14 amino acids. The DNA for the CDR3 is TGTGCCAGCAGTTCCCAGACAGGCTGGGGTGAGCAGTCCTTC. Translating it yields CASSSQTGWGEQSF.

The rearrangement uses TRBV2 and TRBJ1-5, with a weak D call TRBD1 (5 bases). The CDR3 spans 14 residues. Germline V gene data show CDR1 as SNHLY and CDR2 as FYNNEI. The V gene lost 3 bases and the J gene lost 5 bases, with 11 bases spanning the gap. In DNA form, the CDR3 reads TGTGCCAGCAGTGATCAGGGAAGATATCAGCCCCAGCATTTT. Encoded protein: CASSDQGRYQPQHF.

This clonotype was seen more than once but under ten times. The chain carries TRBV4-1 and TRBJ2-2; perhaps D is TRBD1 or TRBD2 (5 bases each). The CDR3 totals 18 residues. Trimming took 0 bases from V and 1 from J, leaving 15 bases between them. Germline lookup yields CDR1 MGHRA and CDR2 YSYEKL. CDR3 nucleotide sequence: TGCGCCAGCAGCCAAGATAAGTCCGGGACGTGGAACACCGGGGAGCTGTTTTTT. Translating gives CASSQDKSGTWNTGELFF.

This clonotype was picked up one time. A much larger clone lies a single base off, so this may be a read error. The chain joins TRBV5-4 to TRBJ2-5; D uncertain. This CDR3 has 15 residues. Germline CDR1 and CDR2: SGHNT and YYREEE (reference sequence). The DNA for the CDR3 is TGTGCCAGCAGCTTGTTTGAGAGCGACCAAGAGGCCCAGTACTTC. Its protein product is CASSLFESDQEAQYF.

The chain combines TRBV4-1 with TRBJ2-7; maybe TRBD2 (5 bases). This CDR3 is 15 amino acids long. V shed 1 base and J shed 4 bases, with 14 bases lying between them. From germline, CDR1 is MGHRA and CDR2 YSYEKL. The CDR3 region has the DNA TGCGCCAGCAGCCAAGGATCCGGCGGGCCGTACGAGCAGTACTTC. Its protein is CASSQGSGGPYEQYF.

V is TRBV5-1 and J is TRBJ1-6; 7 nucleotides match TRBD1. The CDR3 has 14 residues. CDR1 is SGHRS and CDR2 is YFSETQ in the germline V gene. J lost 7 bases, V lost 4 bases, and 5 bases had no gene match. CDR3 nucleotides: TGCGCCAGCAGCATAGGGACAGACAATTCACCCCTCCACTTT. As protein: CASSIGTDNSPLHF. Full variable domain (rest looked up from reference TRBV5-1 and TRBJ1-6): KAGVTQTPRYLIKTRGQQVTLSCSPISGHRSVSWYQQTPGQGLQFLFEYFSETQRNKGNFPGRFSGRQFSNSRSEMNVSTLELGDSALYLCASSIGTDNSPLHFGNGTRLTVT.

This clonotype was recorded a few times. The rearrangement uses TRBV5-1 and TRBJ1-2; D is perhaps TRBD1 (6 bases). V gave up 4 bases and J gave up 1 base, with 11 bases separating them. Germline V gene lookup returns CDR1 SGHRS and CDR2 YFSETQ. The CDR3 length is 14 residues. Here the CDR3 DNA reads TGCGCCAGCAGCCCCCAGGGGCTTAACTATGGCTACACCTTC. Residues: CASSPQGLNYGYTF. The variable domain in full, with the rest retrieved from reference TRBV5-1 and TRBJ1-2, is KAGVTQTPRYLIKTRGQQVTLSCSPISGHRSVSWYQQTPGQGLQFLFEYFSETQRNKGNFPGRFSGRQFSNSRSEMNVSTLELGDSALYLCASSPQGLNYGYTFGSGTRLTVV.

This clonotype is judged medium-sized. This rearrangement joins TRBV5-1 to TRBJ2-1; the D gene could be TRBD1 or TRBD2 (5 bases each). V lost 3 bases, J lost 10 bases, and 14 bases lay in between. Germline loops: CDR1 SGHRS, CDR2 YFSETQ. This CDR3 region has 13 residues. CDR3 amino acids: CASSSGGIEEQFF. CDR3 DNA sequence: TGCGCCAGCAGCTCTGGGGGAATCGAGGAGCAGTTCTTC.

This clonotype was detected a few times. The CDR3 is CSVAVFSGEQYF. The CDR3 bases are TGCAGCGTTGCGGTCTTCTCTGGCGAGCAGTACTTC. The rearrangement uses TRBV29-1 and TRBJ2-7, with D hard to call. Trimming took off 4 bases at V and 6 bases at J, with 13 bases between the two ends. Germline V lookup: CDR1 SQVTM, CDR2 ANQGSEA. The CDR3 covers 12 residues.

This clonotype was recorded a few times. V is TRBV4-1 and J is TRBJ2-2; no clear D gene. CDR3 size: 13 residues. Deletions cut 3 bases from V and 5 bases from J, with 7 bases between. Germline V gene data show CDR1 as MGHRA and CDR2 as YSYEKL. CDR3 nucleotide sequence: TGCGCCAGCAGCCATATGTCGACCGGGGAGCTGTTTTTT. It translates to CASSHMSTGELFF.

This clonotype was recorded at least ten times. The V and J genes are TRBV3-1 and TRBJ1-6; D unresolved. The CDR3 contains 14 residues. The V gene lost 0 bases and the J gene lost 10 bases, with 10 bases spanning the gap. Germline loops: CDR1 LGHDT, CDR2 YNNKEL (reference sequence). The CDR3 loop is CASSQEYGNSPLHF. Written as DNA, the CDR3 is TGTGCCAGCAGCCAAGAGTACGGAAACTCACCCCTCCACTTT.

This clonotype has a count of ten or more. V is TRBV27 and J is TRBJ2-1; TRBD2 aligns across 8 bases. V lost 4 bases to trimming and J lost 8 bases; unmatched junction nucleotides: 16. CDR1 and CDR2 from the germline V gene are MNHEY and SMNVEV (reference sequence). The CDR3 is made up of 17 amino acids. The CDR3 bases are TGTGCCAGCAGTTCCCTCCAAGGGCGGGAGGTTGGGGATGAGCAGTTCTTC. It encodes CASSSLQGREVGDEQFF.

This clonotype occurred many times. The chain combines TRBV28 with TRBJ2-1; unclear D gene. This CDR3 is 10 amino acids long. The germline gives CDR1 MDHEN, CDR2 SYDVKM. V lost 10 bases and J lost 7, with 8 bases in between. CDR3 region: CAIGLNEQFF. In DNA form, the CDR3 reads TGTGCCATAGGTTTAAATGAGCAGTTCTTC.

The V call is TRBV7-3, the J call TRBJ2-7, with 8 bases matching TRBD2. Germline loops: CDR1 SGHTA, CDR2 FQGTGA. Trimming took 0 bases from V and 3 from J; bases not matched to a gene: 7. The CDR3 has 16 residues. CDR3 DNA sequence: TGTGCCAGCAGCTTAACTGCAGCGGGGGCGAACTACGAGCAGTACTTC. Translated, it gives CASSLTAAGANYEQYF.

The chain employs TRBV27 and TRBJ1-6, with no clear D. Germline lookup yields CDR1 MNHEY and CDR2 SMNVEV (reference sequence). The CDR3 totals 15 residues. Trimming shortened V by 3 bases and J by 6 bases, and 12 bases separated the two germline ends. CDR3 nucleotides: TGTGCCAGCAGTTTGATGGGTCAGAGTAATTCACCCCTCCACTTT. It encodes CASSLMGQSNSPLHF.

The V call is TRBV12-3 or TRBV12-4, the J call TRBJ2-3; TRBD1 is a possible D gene (6 bases). This CDR3 contains 15 residues. The V gene lost 7 bases and the J gene lost 4 bases, with 18 bases spanning the gap. CDR3 loop: CASTLSTGPADTQYF. CDR3 DNA sequence: TGTGCCAGCACCCTATCGACAGGACCCGCAGATACGCAGTATTTT.

This clonotype has more than one count but fewer than ten. The V and J genes are TRBV6-5 and TRBJ1-2; 9 positions agree with TRBD1. CDR1 is MNHEY and CDR2 is SVGAGI in the germline V gene. The CDR3 runs to 16 residues. Germline trimming cut 5 bases from V and 7 bases from J; bases unmatched to any gene: 14. The CDR3 region has the DNA TGTGCCAGCAGTCCGGGACAGGGTAATATTGTGGTTGGCTACACCTTC. Amino acid sequence: CASSPGQGNIVVGYTF.

There are a few counts of this clonotype. The CDR3 DNA sequence: TGTGCCAGCAGCGAAGGAGGAGAAAGTTCACCCCTCCACTTT. Translating it yields CASSEGGESSPLHF. V gene TRBV13 combines with J gene TRBJ1-6; no clear D gene. Germline V gives CDR1 PRHDT, CDR2 FYEKMQ (reference sequence). CDR3 length equals 14 residues. V lost 5 bases to trimming and J lost 9 bases, with 14 bases between them.

This chain connects TRBV20-1 to TRBJ2-1; no firm D call. V gave up 6 bases and J gave up 4 bases, with 4 bases separating them. This CDR3 contains 10 residues. Germline CDR1 and CDR2: DFQATT and SNEGSKA (reference sequence). The CDR3 DNA follows: TGCAGTGCCCTTTACAATGAGCAGTTCTTC. As protein: CSALYNEQFF.

This clonotype ranks as medium-sized. The CDR3, as DNA: TGTGCCAGCAGAAGAGTAGACTATGGCTACACCTTC. Translating gives CASRRVDYGYTF. The chain couples TRBV6-1 to TRBJ1-2, with D hard to call. Germline CDR1 is MNHNS and CDR2 is SASEGT. The CDR3 length is 12 residues. V was pared by 6 bases and J by 3 bases, with 8 bases between.